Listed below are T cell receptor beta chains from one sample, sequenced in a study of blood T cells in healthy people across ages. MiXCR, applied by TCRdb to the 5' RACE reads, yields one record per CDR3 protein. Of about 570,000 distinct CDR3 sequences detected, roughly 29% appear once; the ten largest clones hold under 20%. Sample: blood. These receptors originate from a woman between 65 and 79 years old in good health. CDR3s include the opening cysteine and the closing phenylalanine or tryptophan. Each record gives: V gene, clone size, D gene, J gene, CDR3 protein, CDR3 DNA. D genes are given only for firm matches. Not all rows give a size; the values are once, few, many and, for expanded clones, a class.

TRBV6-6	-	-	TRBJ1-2	CASSYGDTGYTF	TGTGCCAGCAGTTACGGGGACACCGGCTACACCTTC
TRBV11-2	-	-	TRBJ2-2	CASSQESSTTGELFF	TGTGCCAGCAGTCAGGAAAGTTCCACCACCGGGGAGCTGTTTTTT
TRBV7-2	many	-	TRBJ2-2	CASSLRDTGELFF	TGTGCCAGCAGCTTACGCGACACCGGGGAGCTGTTTTTT
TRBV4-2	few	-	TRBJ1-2	CASSQIGREGDGYTF	TGTGCCAGCAGCCAAATTGGTCGCGAGGGGGATGGCTACACCTTC
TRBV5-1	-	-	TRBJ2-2	CASSNQQGTGELFF	TGCGCCAGCAGCAACCAACAGGGAACCGGGGAGCTGTTTTTT
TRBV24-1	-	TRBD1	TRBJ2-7	CATSDSGTGGYEQYF	TGTGCCACCAGTGACTCCGGGACAGGGGGTTACGAGCAGTACTTC
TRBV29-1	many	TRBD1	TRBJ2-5	CSVPRDSGSETQYF	TGCAGCGTCCCCAGGGACAGCGGCAGCGAGACCCAGTACTTC
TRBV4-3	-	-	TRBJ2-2	CASSQERGAYTGELFF	TGCGCCAGCAGCCAAGAACGGGGGGCCTACACCGGGGAGCTGTTTTTT
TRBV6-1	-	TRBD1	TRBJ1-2	CASSAGGQGGYGYTF	TGTGCCAGCAGCGCGGGGGGACAGGGAGGCTATGGCTACACCTTC
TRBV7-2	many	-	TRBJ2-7	CASSFPPYEQYF	TGTGCCAGCAGCTTTCCTCCCTACGAGCAGTACTTC
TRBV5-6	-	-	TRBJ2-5	CASSFSAPPGTQYF	TGTGCCAGCAGCTTTTCCGCACCACCGGGGACCCAGTACTTC
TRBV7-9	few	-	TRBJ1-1	CASSRGRQNTEAFF	TGTGCCAGCAGCCGGGGACGGCAGAACACTGAAGCTTTCTTT
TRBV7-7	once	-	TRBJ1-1	CASSLGVRQIMNTEAFF	TGTGCTAGCAGCTTAGGGGTAAGACAGATCATGAACACTGAAGCTTTCTTT
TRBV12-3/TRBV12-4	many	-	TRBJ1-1	CASSFGQNTEAFF	TGTGCCAGCAGCTTCGGACAGAACACTGAAGCTTTCTTT